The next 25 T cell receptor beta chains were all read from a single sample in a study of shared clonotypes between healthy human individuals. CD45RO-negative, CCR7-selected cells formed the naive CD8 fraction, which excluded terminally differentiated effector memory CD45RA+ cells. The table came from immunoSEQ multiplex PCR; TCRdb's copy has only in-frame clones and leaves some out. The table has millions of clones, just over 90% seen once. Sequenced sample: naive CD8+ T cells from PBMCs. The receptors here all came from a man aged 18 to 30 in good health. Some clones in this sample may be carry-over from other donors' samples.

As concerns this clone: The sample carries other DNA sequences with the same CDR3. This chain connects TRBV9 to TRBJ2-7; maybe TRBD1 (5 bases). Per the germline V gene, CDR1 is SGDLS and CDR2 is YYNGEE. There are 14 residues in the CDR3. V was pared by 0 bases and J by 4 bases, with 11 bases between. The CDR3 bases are TGTGCCAGCAGCGTAGCTCAGGGCTCGTACGAGCAGTACTTC. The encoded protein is CASSVAQGSYEQYF. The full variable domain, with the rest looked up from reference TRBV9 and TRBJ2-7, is DSGVTQTPKHLITATGQRVTLRCSPRSGDLSVYWYQQSLDQGLQFLIQYYNGEERAKGNILERFSAQQFPDLHSELNLSSLELGDSALYFCASSVAQGSYEQYFGPGTRLTVT.

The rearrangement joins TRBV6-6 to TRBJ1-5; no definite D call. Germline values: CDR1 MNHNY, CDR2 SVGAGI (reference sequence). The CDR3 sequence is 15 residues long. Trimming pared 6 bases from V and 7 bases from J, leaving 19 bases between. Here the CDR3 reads CASSQGWMGLQPQHF. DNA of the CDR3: TGTGCCAGCAGCCAAGGGTGGATGGGGTTGCAGCCCCAGCATTTT.

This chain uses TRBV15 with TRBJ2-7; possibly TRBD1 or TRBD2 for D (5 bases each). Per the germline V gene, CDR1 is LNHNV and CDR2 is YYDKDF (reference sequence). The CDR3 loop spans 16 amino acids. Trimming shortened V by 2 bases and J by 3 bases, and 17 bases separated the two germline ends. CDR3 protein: CATSRWDSLGVYEQYF. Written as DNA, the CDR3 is TGTGCCACCAGCAGATGGGATTCCCTGGGGGTCTACGAGCAGTACTTC.

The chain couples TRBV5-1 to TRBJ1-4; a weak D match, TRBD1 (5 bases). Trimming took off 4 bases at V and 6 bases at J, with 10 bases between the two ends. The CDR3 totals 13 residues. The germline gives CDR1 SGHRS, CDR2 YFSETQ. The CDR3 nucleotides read TGCGCCAGCAGCGGGGCATACGATGAAAAACTGTTTTTT. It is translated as CASSGAYDEKLFF.

The CDR3 region has the DNA TGTGCCAGCAGCTTACCTCTTTCGCCGACCGAGCAGTACTTC. This codes for CASSLPLSPTEQYF. J is TRBJ2-7 and V is TRBV7-9; no clear D. Germline-derived CDR1 and CDR2 are SEHNR and FQNEAQ (reference sequence). The CDR3 contains 14 residues. Between the trimmed V and J ends, which lost 2 bases and 6 bases, there was a span of 14 bases.

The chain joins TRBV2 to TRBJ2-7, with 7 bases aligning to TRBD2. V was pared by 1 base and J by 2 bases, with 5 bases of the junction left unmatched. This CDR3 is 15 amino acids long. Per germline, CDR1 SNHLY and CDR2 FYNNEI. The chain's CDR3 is CASSEELAVPYEQYF. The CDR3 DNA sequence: TGTGCCAGCAGTGAAGAGCTAGCGGTTCCCTACGAGCAGTACTTC.

The CDR3 reads CASSAKLASIQREQFF. CDR3 DNA sequence: TGTGCCAGCAGCGCCAAACTAGCGTCTATACAACGTGAGCAGTTCTTC. The rearrangement joins TRBV9 to TRBJ2-1, with TRBD2 matching 7 bases. This CDR3 comprises 16 residues. V was clipped by 3 bases and J by 9 bases; unmatched bases: 15. Germline V gene data show CDR1 as SGDLS and CDR2 as YYNGEE.

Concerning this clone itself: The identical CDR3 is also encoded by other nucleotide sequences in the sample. The CDR3 coding sequence is TGTGCCAGCAGCTTAGGACAGATGAACACTGAAGCTTTCTTT. It specifies CASSLGQMNTEAFF. V usage is TRBV7-2 and J usage is TRBJ1-1, with D perhaps matching TRBD1 (5 bases). The CDR3 extends over 14 amino acids. Germline assignment: CDR1 SGHTA and CDR2 FQGNSA. V shed 1 base and J shed 0 bases, with 6 bases lying between them.

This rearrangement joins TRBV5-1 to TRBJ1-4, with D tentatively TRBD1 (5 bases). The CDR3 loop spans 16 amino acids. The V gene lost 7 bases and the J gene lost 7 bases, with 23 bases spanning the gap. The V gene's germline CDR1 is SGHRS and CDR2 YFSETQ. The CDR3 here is CASGPRPGVGGEKLFF. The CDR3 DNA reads TGCGCCAGCGGCCCACGACCAGGTGTCGGGGGTGAAAAACTGTTTTTT.

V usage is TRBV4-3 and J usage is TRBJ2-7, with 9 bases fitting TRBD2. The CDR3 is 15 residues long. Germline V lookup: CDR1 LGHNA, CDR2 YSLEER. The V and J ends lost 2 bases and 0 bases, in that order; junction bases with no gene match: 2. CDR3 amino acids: CASSQRLAASYEQYF. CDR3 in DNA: TGCGCCAGCAGCCAACGACTAGCGGCCTCCTACGAGCAGTACTTC.

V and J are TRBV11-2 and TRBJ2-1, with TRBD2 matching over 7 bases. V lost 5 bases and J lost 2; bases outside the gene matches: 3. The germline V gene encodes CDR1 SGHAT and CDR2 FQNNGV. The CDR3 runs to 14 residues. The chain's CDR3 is CASSREAAYNEQFF. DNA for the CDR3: TGTGCCAGCAGCCGGGAGGCTGCCTACAATGAGCAGTTCTTC.

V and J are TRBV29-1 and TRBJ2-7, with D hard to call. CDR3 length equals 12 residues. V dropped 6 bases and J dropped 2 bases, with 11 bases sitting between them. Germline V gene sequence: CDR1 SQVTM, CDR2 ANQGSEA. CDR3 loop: CSVKTNPYEQYF. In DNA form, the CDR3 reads TGCAGCGTCAAAACTAACCCCTACGAGCAGTACTTC.

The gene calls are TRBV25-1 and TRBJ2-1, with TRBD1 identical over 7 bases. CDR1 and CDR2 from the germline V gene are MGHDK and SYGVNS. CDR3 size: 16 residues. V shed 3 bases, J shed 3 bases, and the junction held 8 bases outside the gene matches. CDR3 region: CASSDRQGPFYNEQFF. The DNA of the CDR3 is TGTGCCAGCAGTGACCGACAGGGTCCCTTCTACAATGAGCAGTTCTTC.

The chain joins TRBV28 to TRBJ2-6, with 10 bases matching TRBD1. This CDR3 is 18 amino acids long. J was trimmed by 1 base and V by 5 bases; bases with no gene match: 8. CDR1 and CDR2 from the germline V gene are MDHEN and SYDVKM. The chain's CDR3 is CASSPGDRGSSGANVLTF. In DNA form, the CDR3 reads TGTGCCAGCAGTCCGGGGGACAGGGGAAGTTCTGGGGCCAACGTCCTGACTTTC.

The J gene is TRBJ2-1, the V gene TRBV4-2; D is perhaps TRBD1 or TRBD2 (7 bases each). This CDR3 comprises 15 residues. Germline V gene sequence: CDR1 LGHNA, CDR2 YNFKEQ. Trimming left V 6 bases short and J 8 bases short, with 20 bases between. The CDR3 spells CASSLRPGGGDEQFF. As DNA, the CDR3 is TGTGCCAGCAGTCTTCGGCCAGGGGGGGGCGATGAGCAGTTCTTC.

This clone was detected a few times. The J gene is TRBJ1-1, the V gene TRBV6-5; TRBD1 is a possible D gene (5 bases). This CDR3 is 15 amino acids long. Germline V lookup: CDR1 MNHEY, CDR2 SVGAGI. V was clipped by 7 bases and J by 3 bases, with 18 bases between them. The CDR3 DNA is TGTGCCAGCATGGATAATAGGGACCCCGACACTGAAGCTTTCTTT. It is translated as CASMDNRDPDTEAFF.

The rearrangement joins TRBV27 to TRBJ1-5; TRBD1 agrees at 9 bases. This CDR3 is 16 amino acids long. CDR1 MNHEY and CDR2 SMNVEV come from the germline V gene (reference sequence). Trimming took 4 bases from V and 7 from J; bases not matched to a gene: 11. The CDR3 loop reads CASSSGPGQGRQPQHF. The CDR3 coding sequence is TGTGCCAGCAGTTCCGGACCGGGACAGGGCCGACAGCCCCAGCATTTT.

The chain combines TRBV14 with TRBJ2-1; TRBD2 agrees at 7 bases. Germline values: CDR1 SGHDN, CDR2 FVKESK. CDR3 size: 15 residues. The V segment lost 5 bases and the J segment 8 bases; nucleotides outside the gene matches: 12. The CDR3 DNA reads TGTGCCAGCAGCGAACTAGCGTCTACCGGCGATGAGCAGTTCTTC. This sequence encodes CASSELASTGDEQFF.

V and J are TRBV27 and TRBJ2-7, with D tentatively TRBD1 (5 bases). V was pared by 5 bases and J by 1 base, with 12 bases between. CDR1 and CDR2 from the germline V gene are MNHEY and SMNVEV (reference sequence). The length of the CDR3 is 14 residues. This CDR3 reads CASSPARVSYEQYF. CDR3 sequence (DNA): TGTGCCAGCAGTCCGGCCAGGGTGTCCTACGAGCAGTACTTC.

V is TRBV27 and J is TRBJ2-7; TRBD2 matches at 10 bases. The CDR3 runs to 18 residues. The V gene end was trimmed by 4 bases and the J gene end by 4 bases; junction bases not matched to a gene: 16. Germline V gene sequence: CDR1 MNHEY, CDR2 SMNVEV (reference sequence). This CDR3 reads CASSSTSILAGVSYEQYF. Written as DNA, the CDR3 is TGTGCCAGCAGTTCCACCTCCATCCTAGCGGGAGTATCATACGAGCAGTACTTC.

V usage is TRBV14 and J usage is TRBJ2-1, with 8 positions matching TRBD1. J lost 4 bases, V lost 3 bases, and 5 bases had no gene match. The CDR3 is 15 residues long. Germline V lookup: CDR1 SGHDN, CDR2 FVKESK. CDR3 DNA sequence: TGTGCCAGCAGCCACCGGACAGGGCCTTACAATGAGCAGTTCTTC. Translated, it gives CASSHRTGPYNEQFF.

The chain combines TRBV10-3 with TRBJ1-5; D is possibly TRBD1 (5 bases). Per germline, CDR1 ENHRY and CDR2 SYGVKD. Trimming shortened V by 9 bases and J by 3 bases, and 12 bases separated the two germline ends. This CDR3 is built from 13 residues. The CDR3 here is CAIRDWVNQPQHF. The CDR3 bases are TGTGCCATACGGGACTGGGTCAATCAGCCCCAGCATTTT.

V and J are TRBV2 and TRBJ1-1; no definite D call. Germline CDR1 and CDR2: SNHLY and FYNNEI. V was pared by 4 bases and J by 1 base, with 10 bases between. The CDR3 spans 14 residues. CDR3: CASSAWRKNTEAFF. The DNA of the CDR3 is TGTGCCAGCAGTGCGTGGAGGAAGAACACTGAAGCTTTCTTT. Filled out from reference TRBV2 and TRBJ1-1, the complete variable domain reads EPEVTQTPSHQVTQMGQEVILRCVPISNHLYFYWYRQILGQKVEFLVSFYNNEISEKSEIFDDQFSVERPDGSNFTLKIRSTKLEDSAMYFCASSAWRKNTEAFFGQGTRLTVV.

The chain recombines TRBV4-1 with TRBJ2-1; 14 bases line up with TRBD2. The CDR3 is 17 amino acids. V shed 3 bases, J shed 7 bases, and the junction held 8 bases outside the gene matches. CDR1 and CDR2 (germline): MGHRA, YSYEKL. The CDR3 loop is CASSHRLAGGPENEQFF. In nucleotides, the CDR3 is TGCGCCAGCAGCCATCGACTAGCGGGAGGGCCAGAGAATGAGCAGTTCTTC.

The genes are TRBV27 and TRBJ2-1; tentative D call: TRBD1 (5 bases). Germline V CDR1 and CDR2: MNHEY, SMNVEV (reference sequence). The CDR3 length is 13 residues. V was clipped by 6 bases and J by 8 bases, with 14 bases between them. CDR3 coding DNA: TGTGCCAGCAGCGAAGGGGTTTCGTATGAGCAGTTCTTC. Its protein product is CASSEGVSYEQFF.